This entry is about one T cell receptor (beta chain). The antigen remains unidentified. The data were obtained in a study of radiotherapy plus CTLA-4 blockade in lung cancer. The overall study: Patients showed objective responses in about 18% of cases and disease control in approximately 28%. Study conclusions and caveats: Reported findings show early blood T cell clone dynamics, with interferon-beta, best predicted response. In blood, TCR clones derived from the tumor expanded after radiotherapy plus ipilimumab.

Clones were read by immunoSEQ multiplex PCR, and TCRdb kept only the in-frame ones, dropping some. The table records about 95,000 clones, around four fifths of them present only once. Per the germline V gene, CDR1 is SGHNT and CDR2 is YYREEE (reference sequence). The CDR3 has 16 amino acids. V was clipped by 4 bases and J by 3 bases, with 19 bases between them. The TCR comes from a human donor with non-small cell lung cancer who had stable disease on radiotherapy plus ipilimumab. The source was peripheral blood, collected from a patient treated with radiotherapy plus ipilimumab. The gene calls are TRBV5-4 and TRBJ1-2, with D perhaps matching TRBD1 (6 bases). CDR3 protein: CASSQRQGRGDYGYTF. The CDR3 region has the DNA TGTGCCAGCAGCCAAAGGCAGGGGCGGGGTGACTATGGCTACACCTTC. Drawing the rest from reference TRBV5-4 and TRBJ1-2, the complete variable domain is ETGVTQSPTHLIKTRGQQVTLRCSSQSGHNTVSWYQQALGQGPQFIFQYYREEENGRGNFPPRFSGLQFPNYSSELNVNALELDDSALYLCASSQRQGRGDYGYTFGSGTRLTVV.